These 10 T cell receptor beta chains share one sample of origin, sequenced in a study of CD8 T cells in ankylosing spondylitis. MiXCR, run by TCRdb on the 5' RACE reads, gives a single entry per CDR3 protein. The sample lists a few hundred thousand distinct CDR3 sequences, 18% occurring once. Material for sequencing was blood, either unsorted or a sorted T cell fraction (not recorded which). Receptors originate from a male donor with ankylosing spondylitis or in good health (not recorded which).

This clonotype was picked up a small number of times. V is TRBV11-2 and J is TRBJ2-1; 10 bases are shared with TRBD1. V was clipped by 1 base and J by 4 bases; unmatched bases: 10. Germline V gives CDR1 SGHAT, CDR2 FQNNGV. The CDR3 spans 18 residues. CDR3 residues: CASSLGSTGQGYYNEQFF. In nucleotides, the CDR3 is TGTGCCAGCAGCTTAGGGTCAACGGGACAGGGGTATTACAATGAGCAGTTCTTC.

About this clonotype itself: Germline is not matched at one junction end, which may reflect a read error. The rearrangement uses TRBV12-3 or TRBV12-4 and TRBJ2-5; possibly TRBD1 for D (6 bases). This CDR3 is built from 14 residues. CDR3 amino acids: CASSFFRGQETQSF. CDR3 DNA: TGTGCCAGCAGTTTCTTCAGGGGCCAAGAGACCCAGTCCTTC.

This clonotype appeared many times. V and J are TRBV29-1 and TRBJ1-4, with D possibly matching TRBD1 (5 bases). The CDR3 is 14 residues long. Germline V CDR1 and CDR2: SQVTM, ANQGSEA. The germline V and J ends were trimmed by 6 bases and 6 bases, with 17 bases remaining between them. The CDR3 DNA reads TGCAGCGTGAAGCAATCGGACATCGATGAAAAACTGTTTTTT. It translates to CSVKQSDIDEKLFF.

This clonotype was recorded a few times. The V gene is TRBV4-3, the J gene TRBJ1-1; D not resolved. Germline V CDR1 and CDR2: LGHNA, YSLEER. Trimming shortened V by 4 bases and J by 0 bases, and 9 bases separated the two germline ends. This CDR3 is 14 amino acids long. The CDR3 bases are TGCGCCAGCAGCCTTTCCAACATGAACACTGAAGCTTTCTTT. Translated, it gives CASSLSNMNTEAFF.

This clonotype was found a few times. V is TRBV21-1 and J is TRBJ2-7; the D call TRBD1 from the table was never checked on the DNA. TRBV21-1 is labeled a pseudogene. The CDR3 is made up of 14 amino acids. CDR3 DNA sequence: TGTGCCAGCAGCAATTGGGGGACGGGGAAGATGCAGTACTTC. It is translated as CASSNWGTGKMQYF.

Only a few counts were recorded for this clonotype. The CDR3 protein is CASSTASGRDEQFF. The CDR3 DNA follows: TGTGCCAGCAGTACGGCTAGCGGGAGGGATGAGCAGTTCTTC. This chain connects TRBV25-1 to TRBJ2-1, with TRBD2 matching over 12 bases. V trimming: 5 bases; J trimming: 8 bases; junction bases outside the gene matches: 4. The CDR3 has 14 residues. Per germline, CDR1 MGHDK and CDR2 SYGVNS.

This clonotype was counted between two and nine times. The CDR3 DNA reads as TGCGCCAGCAGCCAGGAAACAGGGGGAGGCTACTACGAGCAGTACTTC. It specifies CASSQETGGGYYEQYF. The gene calls are TRBV4-1 and TRBJ2-7; 8 bases map to TRBD1. Germline CDR1 is MGHRA and CDR2 is YSYEKL. J lost 3 bases, V lost 3 bases, and 10 bases had no gene match. The CDR3 contains 16 residues.

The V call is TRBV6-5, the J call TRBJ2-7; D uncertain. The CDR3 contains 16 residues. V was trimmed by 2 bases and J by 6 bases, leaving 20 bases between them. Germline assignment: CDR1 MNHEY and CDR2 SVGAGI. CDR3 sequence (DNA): TGTGCCAGCAGTTACCCGCCCGGCGACGGCCCTCTCGAGCAGTACTTC. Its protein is CASSYPPGDGPLEQYF.

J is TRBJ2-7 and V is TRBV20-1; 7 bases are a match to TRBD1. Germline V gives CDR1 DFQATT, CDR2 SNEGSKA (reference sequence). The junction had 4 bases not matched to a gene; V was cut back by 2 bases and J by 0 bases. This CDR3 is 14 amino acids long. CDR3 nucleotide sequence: TGCAGTGCTAGACACGGGACAGACTCCTACGAGCAGTACTTC. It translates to CSARHGTDSYEQYF.

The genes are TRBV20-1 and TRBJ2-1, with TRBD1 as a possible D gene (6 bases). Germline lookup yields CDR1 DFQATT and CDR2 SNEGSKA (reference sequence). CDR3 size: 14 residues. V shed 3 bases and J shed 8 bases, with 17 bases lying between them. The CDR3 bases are TGCAGTGCTAGCCACCGGGACATAGCCTATGAGCAGTTCTTC. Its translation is CSASHRDIAYEQFF.